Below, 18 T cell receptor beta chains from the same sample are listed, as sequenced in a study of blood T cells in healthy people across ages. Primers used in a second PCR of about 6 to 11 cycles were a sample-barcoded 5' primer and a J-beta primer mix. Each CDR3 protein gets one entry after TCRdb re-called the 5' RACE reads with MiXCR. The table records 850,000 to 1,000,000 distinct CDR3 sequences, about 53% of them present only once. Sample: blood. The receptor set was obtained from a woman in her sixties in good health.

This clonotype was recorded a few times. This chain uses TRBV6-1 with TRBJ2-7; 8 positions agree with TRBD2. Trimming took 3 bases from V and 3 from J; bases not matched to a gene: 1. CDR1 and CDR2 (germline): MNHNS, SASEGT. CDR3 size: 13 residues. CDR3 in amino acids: CASSDSGVYEQYF. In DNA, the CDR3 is TGTGCCAGCAGTGATAGCGGGGTCTACGAGCAGTACTTC.

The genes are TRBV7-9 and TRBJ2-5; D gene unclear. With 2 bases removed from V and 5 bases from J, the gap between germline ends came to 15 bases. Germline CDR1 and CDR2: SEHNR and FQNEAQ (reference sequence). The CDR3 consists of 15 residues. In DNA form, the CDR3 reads TGTGCCAGCAGCTTAAAGTCGAACCGTGGGGAGACCCAGTACTTC. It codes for CASSLKSNRGETQYF.

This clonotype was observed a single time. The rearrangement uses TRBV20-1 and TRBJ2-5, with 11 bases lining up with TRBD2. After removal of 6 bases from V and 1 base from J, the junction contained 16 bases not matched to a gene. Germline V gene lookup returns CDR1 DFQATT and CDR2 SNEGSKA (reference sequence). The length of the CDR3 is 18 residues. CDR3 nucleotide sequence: TGCAGTGCCCCAGCCCAACTAGCGGGGGCCCGTACCCAAGAGACCCAGTACTTC. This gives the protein CSAPAQLAGARTQETQYF.

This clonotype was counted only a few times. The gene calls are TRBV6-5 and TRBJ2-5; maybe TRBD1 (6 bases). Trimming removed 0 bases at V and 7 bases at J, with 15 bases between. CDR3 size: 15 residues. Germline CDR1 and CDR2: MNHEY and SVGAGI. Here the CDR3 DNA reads TGTGCCAGCAGTTACTCCGGGACACGGAGTGGGACCCAGTACTTC. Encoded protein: CASSYSGTRSGTQYF.

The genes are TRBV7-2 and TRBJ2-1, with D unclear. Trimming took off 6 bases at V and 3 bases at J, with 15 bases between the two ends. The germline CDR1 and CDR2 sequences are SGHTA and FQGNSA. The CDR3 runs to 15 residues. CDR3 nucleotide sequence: TGTGCCAGCAGTCAGCGTGGCAGAATCTACAATGAGCAGTTCTTC. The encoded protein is CASSQRGRIYNEQFF.

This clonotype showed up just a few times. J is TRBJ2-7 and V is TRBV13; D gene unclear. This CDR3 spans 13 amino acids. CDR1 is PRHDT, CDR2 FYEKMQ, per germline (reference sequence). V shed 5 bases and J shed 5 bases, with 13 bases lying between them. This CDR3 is CASSLDGSNEQYF. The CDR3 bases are TGTGCCAGCAGCCTCGACGGGTCCAACGAGCAGTACTTC.

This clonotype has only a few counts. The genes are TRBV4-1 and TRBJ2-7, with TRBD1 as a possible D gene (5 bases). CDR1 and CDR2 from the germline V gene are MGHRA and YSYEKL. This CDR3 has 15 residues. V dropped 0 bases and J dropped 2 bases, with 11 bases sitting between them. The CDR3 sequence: CASSQDLDSPYEQYF. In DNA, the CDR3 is TGCGCCAGCAGCCAAGACCTTGACAGTCCCTACGAGCAGTACTTC.

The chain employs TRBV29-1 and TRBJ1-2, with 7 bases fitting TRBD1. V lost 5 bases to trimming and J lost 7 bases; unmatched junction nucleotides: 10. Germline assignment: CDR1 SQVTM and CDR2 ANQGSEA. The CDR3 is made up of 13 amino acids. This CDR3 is CSVSRGGETGYTF. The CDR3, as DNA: TGCAGCGTTTCGAGAGGGGGCGAAACTGGCTACACCTTC.

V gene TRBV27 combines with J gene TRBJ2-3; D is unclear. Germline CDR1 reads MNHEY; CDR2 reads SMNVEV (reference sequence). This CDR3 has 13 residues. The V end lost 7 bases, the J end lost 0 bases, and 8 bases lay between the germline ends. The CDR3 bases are TGTGCCAGCACCGCTCATAGCACAGATACGCAGTATTTT. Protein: CASTAHSTDTQYF.

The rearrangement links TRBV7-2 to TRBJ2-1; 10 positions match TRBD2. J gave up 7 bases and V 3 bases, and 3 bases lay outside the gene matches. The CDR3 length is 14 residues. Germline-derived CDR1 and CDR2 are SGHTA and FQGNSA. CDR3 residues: CASSFSSGRNEQFF. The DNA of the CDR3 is TGTGCCAGCAGCTTCTCTAGCGGGAGAAATGAGCAGTTCTTC.

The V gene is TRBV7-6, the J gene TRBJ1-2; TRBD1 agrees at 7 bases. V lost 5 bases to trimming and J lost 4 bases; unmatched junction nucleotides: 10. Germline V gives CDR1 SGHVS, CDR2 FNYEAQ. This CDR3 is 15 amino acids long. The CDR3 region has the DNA TGTGCCAGCAGCCTTGACAGGGCACTATCCTATGGCTACACCTTC. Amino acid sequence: CASSLDRALSYGYTF.

The CDR3 reads CASRDLDPGISNEQYF. In DNA form, the CDR3 reads TGTGCCAGCAGGGATCTCGACCCGGGCATAAGCAATGAGCAGTACTTC. The V and J genes are TRBV5-4 and TRBJ2-5; D ambiguous. CDR1 and CDR2 from the germline V gene are SGHNT and YYREEE (reference sequence). This CDR3 is built from 16 residues. With 5 bases removed from V and 11 bases from J, the gap between germline ends came to 28 bases.

The CDR3 region is CASSFRENMYNEQFF. The DNA of the CDR3 is TGTGCCAGCAGCTTTAGGGAGAATATGTACAATGAGCAGTTCTTC. V is TRBV7-6 and J is TRBJ2-1; possibly TRBD2 for D (5 bases). Trimming removed 3 bases from V and 4 bases from J, with 13 bases in between. The CDR3 sequence is 15 residues long. From germline, CDR1 is SGHVS and CDR2 FNYEAQ.

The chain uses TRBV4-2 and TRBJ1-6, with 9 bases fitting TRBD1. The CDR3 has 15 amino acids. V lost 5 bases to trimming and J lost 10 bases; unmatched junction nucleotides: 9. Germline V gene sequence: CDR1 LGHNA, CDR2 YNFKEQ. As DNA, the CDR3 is TGTGCCAGCAGCAACCCGGGACAGGGTGACTCACCCCTCCACTTT. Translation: CASSNPGQGDSPLHF.

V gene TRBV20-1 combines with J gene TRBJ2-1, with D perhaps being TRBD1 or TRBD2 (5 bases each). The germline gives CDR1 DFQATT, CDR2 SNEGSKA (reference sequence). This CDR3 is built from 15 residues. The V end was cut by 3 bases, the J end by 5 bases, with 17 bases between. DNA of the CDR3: TGCAGTGCTAGGCCCCCGGGACGCTCGCACAATGAGCAGTTCTTC. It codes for CSARPPGRSHNEQFF.

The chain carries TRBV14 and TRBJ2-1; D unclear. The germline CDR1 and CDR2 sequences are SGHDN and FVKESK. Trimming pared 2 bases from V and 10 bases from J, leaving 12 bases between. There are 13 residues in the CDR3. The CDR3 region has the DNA TGTGCCAGCAGCCAATATAGCTTAGGGGAGCAGTTCTTC. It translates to CASSQYSLGEQFF.

The CDR3 protein is CSARPTGAAYNEQFF. The CDR3 DNA reads TGCAGTGCACGACCCACAGGGGCAGCCTACAATGAGCAGTTCTTC. The gene calls are TRBV20-1 and TRBJ2-1; TRBD1 agrees at 7 bases. Trimming at V came to 6 bases and at J to 2 bases, leaving 10 bases not matched to a gene. Germline lookup yields CDR1 DFQATT and CDR2 SNEGSKA (reference sequence). This CDR3 is built from 15 residues.

In DNA form, the CDR3 reads TGCAGTGCTAGAGATCGGGGCCCTCGGGCTTTGGGGGATGAGCAGTTCTTC. Translating gives CSARDRGPRALGDEQFF. The V and J genes are TRBV20-1 and TRBJ2-1; D tentatively fits TRBD1 or TRBD2 (5 bases each). CDR3 length equals 17 residues. Germline CDR1 is DFQATT and CDR2 is SNEGSKA (reference sequence). V lost 0 bases to trimming and J lost 8 bases, with 23 bases between them.